This TCR beta chain was observed in a study of lymphopenia after photon versus proton radiotherapy. Germline-derived CDR1 and CDR2 are SGHTA and FQGNSA. V trimming: 4 bases; J trimming: 5 bases; junction bases outside the gene matches: 7. CDR3 size: 15 residues. Sequencing used immunoSEQ multiplex PCR; TCRdb keeps in-frame clones, though not all of them. The data contain about 6,800 clones, roughly 93% of them seen just once; the ten biggest clones take up about 1.6%. The source is a woman between 45 and 60 years old with cholangiocarcinoma. V gene TRBV7-2 combines with J gene TRBJ2-3, with 9 nucleotides matching TRBD1. The sequences come from peripheral blood, collected from a patient treated with photon-based radiotherapy. The CDR3 sequence: CASSYGTGRRDTQYF. CDR3 DNA: TGTGCCAGCAGCTACGGGACAGGGCGAAGAGATACGCAGTATTTT.